This record covers a single TCR beta chain. Antigen specificity is unknown. Given a much more abundant clone one base away, this may be a read error. V was trimmed by 6 bases and J by 12 bases, leaving 18 bases between them. Germline values: CDR1 SNHLY, CDR2 FYNNEI. The CDR3 is 12 residues long. This specimen belongs to a study of molecular identifiers for immune sequencing clone quantification. Study observations and caveats: Detection of one spiked Jurkat cell's TCR RNA reportedly worked in 1 million or so naive cells.

It was with previously described methods and listed TCR primers that bulk TCR libraries were made. Each CDR3 protein is one row after TCRdb ran MiXCR on the PCR reads. The repertoire includes 300,000 to 350,000 distinct CDR3 sequences, about 20% of them detected once, and over 0.7% sits in the top ten. V usage is TRBV2 and J usage is TRBJ2-7; D uncertain. The sequenced material came from naive CD8+ T cells from blood, with Jurkat cell RNA spiked in. The subset: FACS-sorted CD8+CD4-CCR7+CD45RA+ naive T cells. The sequence was collected from a human donor in good health. Some libraries in this study had Jurkat cell RNA spiked in. CDR3 amino acids: CASRDVVKIRYF. DNA of the CDR3: TGTGCCAGCAGGGACGTAGTTAAGATCCGGTACTTC. The complete variable domain, with remaining parts taken from reference TRBV2 and TRBJ2-7, reads EPEVTQTPSHQVTQMGQEVILRCVPISNHLYFYWYRQILGQKVEFLVSFYNNEISEKSEIFDDQFSVERPDGSNFTLKIRSTKLEDSAMYFCASRDVVKIRYFGPGTRLTVT.